The 21 T cell receptor beta chains below all came from one sample that was sequenced in a study of technical replicates of blood from a few donors. Generated by immunoSEQ multiplex PCR, the TCRdb table keeps only in-frame clones and is missing some. Here the sample spans over 80,000 clones, around 96% being singletons. The sequenced material came from T cells isolated from PBMCs. The receptors here all came from a human donor in good health.

The chain employs TRBV2 and TRBJ1-2; possible D gene TRBD1, 6 bases. With 6 bases removed from V and 4 bases from J, the gap between germline ends came to 15 bases. The V gene's germline CDR1 is SNHLY and CDR2 FYNNEI. This CDR3 contains 14 residues. CDR3 coding DNA: TGTGCCAGCAGATCACAGGGAGGGTTCTATGGCTACACCTTC. Residues: CASRSQGGFYGYTF.

The chain recombines TRBV28 with TRBJ2-5; D is possibly TRBD2 (7 bases). The CDR3 is 16 amino acids. The germline V and J ends were trimmed by 3 bases and 1 base, with 15 bases remaining between them. Germline V gives CDR1 MDHEN, CDR2 SYDVKM. The CDR3 loop reads CASSLKFGGRQETQYF. The CDR3, as DNA: TGTGCCAGCAGTTTGAAGTTCGGGGGGCGCCAAGAGACCCAGTACTTC.

V and J are TRBV7-2 and TRBJ2-1, with TRBD2 identical over 7 bases. The ends lost 1 base at V and 5 bases at J; junction bases unmatched: 5. CDR1 is SGHTA and CDR2 is FQGNSA in the germline V gene. This CDR3 contains 15 residues. CDR3 nucleotides: TGTGCCAGCAGCTTAGGAGGGCTAGCGGACAATGAGCAGTTCTTC. This translates into CASSLGGLADNEQFF.

The V gene is TRBV7-2, the J gene TRBJ2-3; 8 bases line up with TRBD2. Germline lookup yields CDR1 SGHTA and CDR2 FQGNSA. Trimming cost V 3 bases and J 0 bases; bases outside gene matches: 2. The CDR3 is 15 residues long. The CDR3 DNA sequence: TGTGCCAGCAGCTTTAGCGGGACGAGCACAGATACGCAGTATTTT. Translated: CASSFSGTSTDTQYF.

This chain links TRBV7-3 with TRBJ1-1; 9 nucleotides line up with TRBD1. Germline loops: CDR1 SGHTA, CDR2 FQGTGA. The V gene end was trimmed by 4 bases and the J gene end by 4 bases; junction bases not matched to a gene: 10. This CDR3 has 16 residues. CDR3 sequence: CASSSTGGGRGTEAFF. CDR3 nucleotides: TGTGCCAGCAGCTCAACAGGGGGCGGACGGGGCACTGAAGCTTTCTTT.

The chain is built from TRBV14 and TRBJ2-7; possibly TRBD1 for D (5 bases). Germline V CDR1 and CDR2: SGHDN, FVKESK. Trimming shortened V by 0 bases and J by 7 bases, and 16 bases separated the two germline ends. The CDR3 is 15 residues long. In DNA, the CDR3 is TGTGCCAGCAGCCAAGATAATGCAGGGTGGAAAGAGCAGTACTTC. This sequence encodes CASSQDNAGWKEQYF. Full variable domain (missing parts from reference TRBV14 and TRBJ2-7): EAGVTQFPSHSVIEKGQTVTLRCDPISGHDNLYWYRRVMGKEIKFLLHFVKESKQDESGMPNNRFLAERTGGTYSTLKVQPAELEDSGVYFCASSQDNAGWKEQYFGPGTRLTVT.

The V call is TRBV9, the J call TRBJ2-7; no firm D call. Per the germline V gene, CDR1 is SGDLS and CDR2 is YYNGEE. This CDR3 is built from 14 residues. Trimming removed 0 bases from V and 3 bases from J, with 10 bases in between. CDR3 protein: CASSVDVANYEQYF. The CDR3 coding sequence is TGTGCCAGCAGCGTAGATGTTGCGAACTACGAGCAGTACTTC.

This clone was seen a few times. A read error may account for a junction end that differs from germline. J is TRBJ1-5 and V is TRBV19; 8 bases align to TRBD1. The CDR3 length is 14 residues. Germline V gives CDR1 LNHDA, CDR2 SQIVND (reference sequence). CDR3 region: CASSVDRGGQPQHF. CDR3 in DNA: TGTGCCAGTAGTGTAGACAGGGGTGGGCAGCCCCAGCATTTT.

This chain connects TRBV6-1 to TRBJ2-3; 7 bases are shared with TRBD1. Germline V gene lookup returns CDR1 MNHNS and CDR2 SASEGT. Trimming at V came to 5 bases and at J to 3 bases, leaving 8 bases not matched to a gene. This CDR3 contains 15 residues. In DNA, the CDR3 is TGTGCCAGCAGTATAAGACAGGGCCGAACAGATACGCAGTATTTT. It codes for CASSIRQGRTDTQYF.

V and J are TRBV4-2 and TRBJ2-5; D perhaps matches TRBD2 (5 bases). Per germline, CDR1 LGHNA and CDR2 YNFKEQ. Between the trimmed V and J ends, which lost 1 base and 3 bases, there was a span of 12 bases. The CDR3 sequence is 15 residues long. The CDR3 spells CASSQVSSGEETQYF. Here the CDR3 DNA reads TGTGCCAGCAGCCAAGTCTCCAGCGGTGAAGAGACCCAGTACTTC.

This sequence joins TRBV7-8 and TRBJ1-2, with D possibly being TRBD1 (6 bases). Germline CDR1 and CDR2: SGHVS and FQNEAQ. Trimming left V 5 bases short and J 8 bases short, with 21 bases between. The CDR3 length is 15 residues. The chain's CDR3 is CASSAENREPGGYTF. CDR3 DNA: TGTGCCAGCAGCGCAGAGAACAGGGAGCCAGGCGGCTACACCTTC.

This clone has only one observation. The chain carries TRBV19 and TRBJ2-1, with TRBD2 as a possible D gene (6 bases). Germline CDR1 reads LNHDA; CDR2 reads SQIVND (reference sequence). The V end lost 10 bases, the J end lost 10 bases, and 14 bases lay between the germline ends. The CDR3 extends over 11 amino acids. CDR3 nucleotide sequence: TGTGCCACCGGGGACTCCCCGGAGCAGTTCTTC. Translation: CATGDSPEQFF. The full variable domain, completed using reference TRBV19 and TRBJ2-1, is DGGITQSPKYLFRKEGQNVTLSCEQNLNHDAMYWYRQDPGQGLRLIYYSQIVNDFQKGDIAEGYSVSREKKESFPLTVTSAQKNPTAFYLCATGDSPEQFFGPGTRLTVL.

V and J are TRBV2 and TRBJ2-2; D is possibly TRBD2 (5 bases). CDR3 length equals 12 residues. Germline V CDR1 and CDR2: SNHLY, FYNNEI. V was pared by 8 bases and J by 4 bases, with 8 bases between. The CDR3 sequence: CASSGGTGELFF. The DNA for the CDR3 is TGTGCCAGCTCAGGAGGCACCGGGGAGCTGTTTTTT.

The J gene is TRBJ2-5, the V gene TRBV7-9; 12 positions match TRBD2. The ends lost 3 bases at V and 2 bases at J; junction bases unmatched: 13. This CDR3 contains 19 residues. CDR1 and CDR2 from the germline V gene are SEHNR and FQNEAQ (reference sequence). The CDR3 region has the DNA TGTGCCAGCAGCTTGCTACTAGCGGGAGGATCACCACTGCAAGAGACCCAGTACTTC. Translating gives CASSLLLAGGSPLQETQYF.

The chain's CDR3 is CASSRSYEQYF. The CDR3 nucleotides are TGTGCCAGCAGTCGGTCCTACGAGCAGTACTTC. The rearrangement links TRBV6-5 to TRBJ2-7; D unclear. The V end lost 5 bases, the J end lost 1 base, and 3 bases lay between the germline ends. The CDR3 length is 11 residues. Germline V gene sequence: CDR1 MNHEY, CDR2 SVGAGI.

The chain links TRBV5-1 to TRBJ2-1, with D possibly being TRBD1 (6 bases). Trimming stripped 3 bases from V and 8 bases from J, with 24 bases between. The CDR3 is 17 amino acids. Germline lookup yields CDR1 SGHRS and CDR2 YFSETQ. Here the CDR3 reads CASSYAPDRPLRDEQFF. The CDR3 DNA is TGCGCCAGCAGCTACGCCCCGGACAGACCTTTAAGGGATGAGCAGTTCTTC. Using reference TRBV5-1 and TRBJ2-1 for the parts outside the CDR3, the full variable domain is KAGVTQTPRYLIKTRGQQVTLSCSPISGHRSVSWYQQTPGQGLQFLFEYFSETQRNKGNFPGRFSGRQFSNSRSEMNVSTLELGDSALYLCASSYAPDRPLRDEQFFGPGTRLTVL.

The rearrangement uses TRBV9 and TRBJ1-3; TRBD1 aligns across 7 bases. CDR3 length equals 16 residues. V gave up 4 bases and J gave up 0 bases; unmatched junction bases: 7. The germline V gene encodes CDR1 SGDLS and CDR2 YYNGEE. The CDR3 DNA reads as TGTGCCAGCAGCCCACAGGGGACCCTCTCTGGAAACACCATATATTTT. Its protein product is CASSPQGTLSGNTIYF.

V is TRBV2 and J is TRBJ2-7; 9 bases match TRBD2. V was pared by 2 bases and J by 7 bases, with 9 bases of the junction left unmatched. This CDR3 spans 15 amino acids. Germline lookup yields CDR1 SNHLY and CDR2 FYNNEI. CDR3 nucleotides: TGTGCCAGCAGTGAACTGGCGGGAGGGCTGGGGGAGCAGTACTTC. Its translation: CASSELAGGLGEQYF.

The V and J genes are TRBV9 and TRBJ2-1, with 13 bases aligning to TRBD2. V gave up 3 bases and J gave up 3 bases; unmatched junction bases: 3. Germline values: CDR1 SGDLS, CDR2 YYNGEE. The CDR3 runs 16 residues. The CDR3 reads CASSGRLAGGYNEQFF. The CDR3 DNA reads TGTGCCAGCAGCGGACGACTAGCGGGAGGCTACAATGAGCAGTTCTTC.

The genes are TRBV7-2 and TRBJ2-7; 7 bases are shared with TRBD1. The CDR3 consists of 15 residues. Germline assignment: CDR1 SGHTA and CDR2 FQGNSA. V shed 5 bases, J shed 2 bases, and the junction held 9 bases outside the gene matches. The CDR3 DNA is TGTGCCAGCAGCAATATACAGGGGCTCACCTACGAGCAGTACTTC. Amino acids: CASSNIQGLTYEQYF.

The chain combines TRBV10-2 with TRBJ2-7, with 9 bases matching TRBD1. J lost 2 bases, V lost 7 bases, and 12 bases had no gene match. CDR1 is WSHSY, CDR2 SAAADI, per germline. CDR3 length: 16 amino acids. CDR3 nucleotides: TGCGCCAGCAACTATCCGGGACAGGGTACGGCCTACGAGCAGTACTTC. It translates to CASNYPGQGTAYEQYF.